One sample yielded the 2 T cell receptor beta chains listed below, sequenced in a study of tumor-infiltrating lymphocytes in primary liver carcinoma. From approximately 20-30 mg of unsorted bulk tissue, DNA and RNA were co-extracted together. Total RNA (approximately 500 ng) served as template for TCR beta cDNA synthesis primed by a constant-region primer. Three-round nested multiplex PCR performed with slightly modified ARM-PCR produced the TCR beta libraries. Two initial PCR rounds of roughly 10 cycles each paired TRBV1-TRBV30 forward primers with a C-beta reverse primer. One entry per CDR3 protein, called by TCRdb with MiXCR from the multiplex PCR reads. Of tens of thousands of distinct CDR3 sequences in the sample, about three quarters were seen once. The sequencing sample was made of liver tumor tissue from sampling region 1. The subset: tumor region T1, superior pole. These receptors all come from a man aged 35 to 55 with primary liver carcinoma and hepatitis B virus infection.

As regards this clonotype: One end of the junction is discordant with germline, which a read error may explain. The V and J genes are TRBV28 and TRBJ2-3, with a weak D call TRBD2 (6 bases). In germline, CDR1 is MDHEN, CDR2 SYDVKM. This CDR3 spans 16 amino acids. The CDR3 sequence: CASCFGGALGSDTQYF. The CDR3 coding sequence is TGTGCCAGCTGTTTTGGAGGGGCGCTAGGTTCGGATACGCAGTATTTT.

Details on this clonotype: The junction differs from germline at one of its ends, possibly a read error. The rearrangement links TRBV29-1 to TRBJ2-1; 7 bases are a match to TRBD1. There are 14 residues in the CDR3. Per the germline V gene, CDR1 is SQVTM and CDR2 is ANQGSEA. The CDR3 loop is CSGLPGQRLDERFF. The CDR3 nucleotides are TGCAGTGGATTGCCGGGACAGAGGCTGGATGAGCGGTTCTTC.